These 6 T cell receptor beta chains came from one sample sequenced in a study of T cell responses to AZD1222 COVID-19 vaccine. The protocol was immunoSEQ multiplex PCR, while the TCRdb copy is restricted to in-frame clones and leaves out a portion. The sample records about 180,000 clones, around 93% being singletons. Specimen: peripheral blood, collected on day 0 of AZD1222 vaccination. The receptor set was obtained from an adult in good health.

J is TRBJ1-5 and V is TRBV10-3; a possible D gene is TRBD1 (5 bases). CDR1 ENHRY and CDR2 SYGVKD come from the germline V gene. The CDR3 is 16 residues long. V dropped 2 bases and J dropped 0 bases, with 11 bases sitting between them. The CDR3 region has the DNA TGTGCCATCAGTGAGCCAGGACAAAGTAGCAATCAGCCCCAGCATTTT. It translates to CAISEPGQSSNQPQHF.

The V call is TRBV9, the J call TRBJ2-5, with D possibly being TRBD2 (5 bases). Germline V lookup: CDR1 SGDLS, CDR2 YYNGEE. Between the trimmed V and J ends, which lost 4 bases and 5 bases, there was a span of 21 bases. CDR3 length: 16 residues. In DNA form, the CDR3 reads TGTGCCAGCAGCATCCGGGATGTGGGAATCGGGGAGACCCAGTACTTC. Protein sequence: CASSIRDVGIGETQYF.

This chain uses TRBV7-2 with TRBJ2-1; D might be TRBD1 or TRBD2, each matching 5 bases. The CDR3 has 17 residues. Trimming removed 4 bases at V and 0 bases at J, with 16 bases between. Germline CDR1 SGHTA, CDR2 FQGNSA. CDR3 in DNA: TGTGCCAGCAGCTCATCTCCGGGGCAGAGCTCCTACAATGAGCAGTTCTTC. Protein product: CASSSSPGQSSYNEQFF.

The chain carries TRBV7-8 and TRBJ1-5, with 7 nucleotides matching TRBD1. The CDR3 totals 15 residues. V lost 5 bases to trimming and J lost 6 bases; unmatched junction nucleotides: 10. Germline V gene lookup returns CDR1 SGHVS and CDR2 FQNEAQ. In DNA form, the CDR3 reads TGTGCCAGCAGCATATTGACAGGGATCAGTCAGCCCCAGCATTTT. Its protein product is CASSILTGISQPQHF.

This clone showed up just a few times. The rearrangement joins TRBV5-6 to TRBJ1-2; a possible D gene is TRBD1 (6 bases). This CDR3 has 14 residues. V dropped 1 base and J dropped 7 bases, with 14 bases sitting between them. Germline lookup yields CDR1 SGHDT and CDR2 YYEEEE. CDR3 in DNA: TGTGCCAGCAGCTTGAAGGGGCCAGGGGCTGGCTACACCTTC. Its translation is CASSLKGPGAGYTF.

The chain joins TRBV5-6 to TRBJ1-6; 9 nucleotides agree with TRBD1. This CDR3 contains 14 residues. Unmatched junction bases numbered 6, after V lost 4 bases and J lost 10 bases. CDR1 and CDR2 from the germline V gene are SGHDT and YYEEEE. As DNA, the CDR3 is TGTGCCAGCAGCCCACAGGGGGCGGTGTCACCCCTCCACTTT. Its protein product is CASSPQGAVSPLHF.